The clone carrying this TCR beta chain was seen a handful of times. The data stem from a study of blood T cell repertoires in COVID-19. Across the whole study: The study drew acute and convalescent COVID-19 samples from the United States, Italy and Spain. T cells, B-cell-depleted T cells, or PBMCs provided the cDNA or gDNA that served as material.

Under the authors' procedure: Amplifying reference gene primers gave estimates of nucleated cell counts. Here immunoSEQ multiplex PCR was the method, and the copy in TCRdb shows in-frame clones only, minus some. The D gene and trimming were derived from the DNA, and the V and J assignments and clone size from that table. Found here are around 270,000 clones, approximately 90% of them singletons; the top ten hold about 4.2%. CDR1 SNHLY and CDR2 FYNNEI come from the germline V gene. V gave up 3 bases and J gave up 11 bases, with 13 bases separating them. The CDR3 length is 12 residues. What was sequenced was peripheral blood. V and J are TRBV2 and TRBJ1-1, with TRBD1 as a possible D gene (5 bases). The TCR comes from a man aged 40-49 years with acute or convalescent COVID-19. The CDR3: CASSELGQGAFF. DNA for the CDR3: TGTGCCAGCAGTGAGCTTGGACAAGGGGCTTTCTTT.